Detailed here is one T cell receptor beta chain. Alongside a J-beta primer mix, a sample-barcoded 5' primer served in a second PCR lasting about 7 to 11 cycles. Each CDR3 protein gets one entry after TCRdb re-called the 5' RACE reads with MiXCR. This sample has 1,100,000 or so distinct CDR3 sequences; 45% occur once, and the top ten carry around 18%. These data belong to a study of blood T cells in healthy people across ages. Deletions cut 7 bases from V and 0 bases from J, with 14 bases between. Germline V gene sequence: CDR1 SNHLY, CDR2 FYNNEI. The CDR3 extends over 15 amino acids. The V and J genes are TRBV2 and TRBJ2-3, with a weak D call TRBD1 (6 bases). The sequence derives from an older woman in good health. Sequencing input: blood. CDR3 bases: TGTGCCAGCATCTTTCCGGGACAAAGCACAGATACGCAGTATTTT. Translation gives CASIFPGQSTDTQYF.